This entry describes one T cell receptor (beta chain). The record originates from a study of blood T cells in healthy people across ages. Using a J-beta primer mix together with a sample-barcoded 5' primer, a second PCR was run for roughly 7 to 11 cycles. TCRdb passed the 5' RACE reads through MiXCR, listing each CDR3 protein once. The sample carries 630,000 or so distinct CDR3 sequences, less than 35% recorded once. Germline CDR1 is SGHRS and CDR2 is YFSETQ. This CDR3 region has 13 residues. V dropped 5 bases and J dropped 0 bases, with 8 bases sitting between them. Sequencing was carried out using blood. The receptor was derived from a woman of 80 years or more in good health. The J gene is TRBJ1-1, the V gene TRBV5-1; D gene ambiguous. CDR3: CASSSSLNTEAFF. The CDR3 DNA reads TGCGCCAGCAGTTCTAGTCTGAACACTGAAGCTTTCTTT.